This T cell receptor (beta chain) was observed in a study of read filtering for tumor transcriptome and immune sequencing. The wider study: Revised staging placed 8 or 9 patients in R-ISS I, roughly 16 in II, 6 or 7 in III. Whole-transcriptome libraries were prepared after DNase treatment. Study-level results: RNA-seq captured clonotypes less deeply and reliably than IR-seq.

Every patient had bone marrow sampled while the disease was active. From roughly 0.4 ug of RNA, a library with molecular barcoded alpha/delta and beta/gamma adaptors was made. TCRdb fed the reads into MiXCR, producing one record per CDR3 protein. The data show some 62,000 distinct CDR3 sequences, over 11% seen once. The CDR3 is made up of 19 amino acids. Germline CDR1 MDHEN, CDR2 SYDVKM. The V end lost 3 bases, the J end lost 5 bases, and 23 bases lay between the germline ends. This clonotype has ten or more counts. Its antigen remains unidentified. V is TRBV28 and J is TRBJ1-6; no firm D call. The sequenced sample consisted of a population of CD138-negative cells sorted from bone marrow. The receptor was derived from a donor aged 40 or over with multiple myeloma. The CDR3 DNA sequence: TGTGCCAGCAGTTTTACACCGCCCTTATTTAGGGTAGATAATTCACCCCTCCACTTT. Amino acid sequence: CASSFTPPLFRVDNSPLHF.